These 7 T cell receptor beta chains were all obtained from the same sample, sequenced in a study of response to subunit inactivated influenza vaccine. TCRdb passed the RT-PCR reads through MiXCR, listing each CDR3 protein once. The sample yields over 400,000 distinct CDR3 sequences, approximately 11% seen once. The specimen was PBMCs from blood, collected roughly 46 days after vaccination. The receptors come from a man aged 45-65 years who received an inactivated influenza vaccine.

This clonotype was observed a few times. The chain carries TRBV15 and TRBJ2-2; no clear D. This CDR3 spans 14 amino acids. Deletions cut 4 bases from V and 1 base from J, with 7 bases between. From germline, CDR1 is LNHNV and CDR2 YYDKDF (reference sequence). CDR3 DNA: TGTGCCACCAGCATCGACCAGAACACCGGGGAGCTGTTTTTT. It codes for CATSIDQNTGELFF.

Worth noting for this clonotype: This could be a read error, since a much larger clone is one nucleotide away. The CDR3 DNA sequence: TGTGCCAGCAGTGAGGGCATCTCTGGAAACACCATATATTTT. Amino acid sequence: CASSEGISGNTIYF. V and J are TRBV6-1 and TRBJ1-3; no firm D call. Germline CDR1 MNHNS, CDR2 SASEGT. The length of the CDR3 is 14 residues. V was cut by 3 bases and J by 0 bases, with 6 bases left in between.

The V call is TRBV18, the J call TRBJ1-3, with D possibly being TRBD1 (6 bases). The CDR3 is 16 amino acids. V dropped 3 bases and J dropped 0 bases, with 12 bases sitting between them. Germline V CDR1 and CDR2: KGHSH, LQKENI. The CDR3 DNA is TGTGCCAGCTCACCGCTCGGACAGCCCTCTGGAAACACCATATATTTT. This gives the protein CASSPLGQPSGNTIYF. The entire variable domain, with the rest obtained from reference TRBV18 and TRBJ1-3, is as follows: NAGVMQNPRHLVRRRGQEARLRCSPMKGHSHVYWYRQLPEEGLKFMVYLQKENIIDESGMPKERFSAEFPKEGPSILRIQQVVRGDSAAYFCASSPLGQPSGNTIYFGEGSWLTVV.

This clonotype was observed many times. This chain links TRBV20-1 with TRBJ1-6; D call uncertain. The CDR3 covers 14 residues. V was clipped by 0 bases and J by 2 bases, with 5 bases between them. Germline V gives CDR1 DFQATT, CDR2 SNEGSKA (reference sequence). CDR3 coding DNA: TGCAGTGCTAGAGATACTGCCTATAATTCACCCCTCCACTTT. Its protein product is CSARDTAYNSPLHF.

This clonotype was observed a handful of times. The chain has TRBV20-1 and TRBJ2-2; possibly TRBD1 or TRBD2 for D (7 bases each). The germline V and J ends were trimmed by 2 bases and 6 bases, with 16 bases remaining between them. CDR3 length: 15 amino acids. CDR1 and CDR2 from the germline V gene are DFQATT and SNEGSKA (reference sequence). The CDR3 DNA sequence: TGCAGTGCTAGAACCCAGACAGGGAGGGCCGGGGAGCTGTTTTTT. Protein sequence: CSARTQTGRAGELFF.

This clonotype has just a few counts. J is TRBJ2-1 and V is TRBV20-1, with 10 positions matching TRBD2. The CDR3 runs 16 residues. Trimming cost V 0 bases and J 3 bases; bases outside gene matches: 5. The germline CDR1 and CDR2 sequences are DFQATT and SNEGSKA (reference sequence). The CDR3 DNA is TGCAGTGCTAGAGATCGTACTAGCGGGGTCTACAATGAGCAGTTCTTC. Protein product: CSARDRTSGVYNEQFF.

This clonotype was observed a handful of times. This chain connects TRBV5-1 to TRBJ2-7; D is possibly TRBD1 (5 bases). The V gene lost 0 bases and the J gene lost 6 bases, with 19 bases spanning the gap. The CDR3 totals 16 residues. Germline assignment: CDR1 SGHRS and CDR2 YFSETQ. Here the CDR3 reads CASSLGVGQGLSEQYF. The CDR3 region has the DNA TGCGCCAGCAGCTTGGGGGTCGGGCAGGGCCTGTCCGAGCAGTACTTC.